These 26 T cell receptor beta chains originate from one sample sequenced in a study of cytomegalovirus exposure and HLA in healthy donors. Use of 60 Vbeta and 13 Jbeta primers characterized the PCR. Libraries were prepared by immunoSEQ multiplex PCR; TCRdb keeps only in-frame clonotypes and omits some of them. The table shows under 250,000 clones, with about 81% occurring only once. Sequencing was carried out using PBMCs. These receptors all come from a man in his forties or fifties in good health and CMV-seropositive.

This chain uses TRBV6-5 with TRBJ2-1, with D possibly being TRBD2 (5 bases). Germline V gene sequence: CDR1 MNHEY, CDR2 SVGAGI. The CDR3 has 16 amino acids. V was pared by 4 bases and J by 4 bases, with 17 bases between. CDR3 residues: CASSWRPNLKYNEQFF. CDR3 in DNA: TGTGCCAGCAGTTGGAGGCCTAACTTAAAATACAATGAGCAGTTCTTC.

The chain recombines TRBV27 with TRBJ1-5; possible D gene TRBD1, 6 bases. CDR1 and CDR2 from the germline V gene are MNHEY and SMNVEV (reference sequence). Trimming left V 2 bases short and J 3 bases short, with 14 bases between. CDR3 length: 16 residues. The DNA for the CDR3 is TGTGCCAGCAGTTTAACAGGGAAAGCTTACAATCAGCCCCAGCATTTT. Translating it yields CASSLTGKAYNQPQHF.

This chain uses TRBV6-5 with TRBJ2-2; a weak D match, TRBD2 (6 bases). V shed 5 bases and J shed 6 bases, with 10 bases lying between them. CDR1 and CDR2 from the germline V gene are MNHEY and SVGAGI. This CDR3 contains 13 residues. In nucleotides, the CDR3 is TGTGCCAGCAGTGAAAGGGAGGCCGGGGAGCTGTTTTTT. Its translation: CASSEREAGELFF.

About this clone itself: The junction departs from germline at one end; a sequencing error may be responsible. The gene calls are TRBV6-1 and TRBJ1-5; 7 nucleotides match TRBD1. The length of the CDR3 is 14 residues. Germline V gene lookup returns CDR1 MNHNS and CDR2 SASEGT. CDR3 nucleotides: TGTGTCAGCAGTGCTGCAGGGGGATATCAGCCCCAGCATTTT. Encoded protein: CVSSAAGGYQPQHF.

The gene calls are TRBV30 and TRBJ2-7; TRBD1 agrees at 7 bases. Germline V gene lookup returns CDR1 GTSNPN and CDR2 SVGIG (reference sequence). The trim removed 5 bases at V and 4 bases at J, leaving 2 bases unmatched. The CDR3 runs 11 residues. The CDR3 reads CAWEQGYEQYF. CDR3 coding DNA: TGTGCCTGGGAACAGGGGTACGAGCAGTACTTC.

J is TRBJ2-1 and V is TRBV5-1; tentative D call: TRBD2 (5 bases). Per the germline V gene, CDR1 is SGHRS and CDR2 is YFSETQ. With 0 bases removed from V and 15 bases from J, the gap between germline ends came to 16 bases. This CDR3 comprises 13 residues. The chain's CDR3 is CASSLAGFWQLFF. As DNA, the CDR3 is TGCGCCAGCAGCTTGGCGGGGTTTTGGCAGCTGTTCTTC.

CDR3 coding DNA: TGTGCTAGTGGTTTACAGGGGACATACGAGCAGTACTTC. As protein: CASGLQGTYEQYF. V and J are TRBV12-5 and TRBJ2-7; 7 bases are a match to TRBD1. The junction had 3 bases not matched to a gene; V was cut back by 3 bases and J by 4 bases. Germline CDR1 reads LGHNT; CDR2 reads FRNRAP. This CDR3 has 13 residues.

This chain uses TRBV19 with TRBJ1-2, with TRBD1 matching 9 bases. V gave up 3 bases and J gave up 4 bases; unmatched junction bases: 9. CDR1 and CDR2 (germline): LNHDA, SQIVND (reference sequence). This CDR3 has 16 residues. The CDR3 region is CASSIQPGTGFYGYTF. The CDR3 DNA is TGTGCCAGTAGTATCCAGCCCGGGACAGGGTTCTATGGCTACACCTTC.

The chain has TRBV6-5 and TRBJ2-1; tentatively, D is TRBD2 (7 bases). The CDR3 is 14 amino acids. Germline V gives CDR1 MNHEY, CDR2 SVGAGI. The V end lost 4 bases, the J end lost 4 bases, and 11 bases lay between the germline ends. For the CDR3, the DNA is TGTGCCAGCAGTTGGGGGGGCAGTTACAATGAGCAGTTCTTC. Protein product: CASSWGGSYNEQFF.

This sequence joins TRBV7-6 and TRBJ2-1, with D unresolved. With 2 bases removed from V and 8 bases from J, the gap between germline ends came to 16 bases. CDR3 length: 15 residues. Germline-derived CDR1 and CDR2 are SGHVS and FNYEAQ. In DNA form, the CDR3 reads TGTGCCAGCAGCTTATCTATGGCTAGATATGATGAGCAGTTCTTC. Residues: CASSLSMARYDEQFF.

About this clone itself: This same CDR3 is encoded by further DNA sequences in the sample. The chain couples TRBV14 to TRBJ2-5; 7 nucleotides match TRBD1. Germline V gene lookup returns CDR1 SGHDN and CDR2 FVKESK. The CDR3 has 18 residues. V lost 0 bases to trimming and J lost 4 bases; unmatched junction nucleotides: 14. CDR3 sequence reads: CASSQDPRSQGWRETQYF. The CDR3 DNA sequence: TGTGCCAGCAGCCAAGATCCTCGGTCACAGGGGTGGCGAGAGACCCAGTACTTC.

The CDR3 nucleotides are TGCAGCGTTGAAGGCGATAACTCCTACGAGCAGTACTTC. This encodes CSVEGDNSYEQYF. This chain connects TRBV29-1 to TRBJ2-7; no definite D call. The CDR3 runs 13 residues. V gave up 1 base and J gave up 0 bases, with 7 bases separating them. Per the germline V gene, CDR1 is SQVTM and CDR2 is ANQGSEA.

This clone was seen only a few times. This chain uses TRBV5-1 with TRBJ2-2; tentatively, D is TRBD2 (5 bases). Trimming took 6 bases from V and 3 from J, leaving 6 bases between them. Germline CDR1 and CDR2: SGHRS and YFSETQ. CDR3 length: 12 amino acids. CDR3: CASMGDTGELFF. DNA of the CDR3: TGCGCCAGCATGGGAGACACCGGGGAGCTGTTTTTT.

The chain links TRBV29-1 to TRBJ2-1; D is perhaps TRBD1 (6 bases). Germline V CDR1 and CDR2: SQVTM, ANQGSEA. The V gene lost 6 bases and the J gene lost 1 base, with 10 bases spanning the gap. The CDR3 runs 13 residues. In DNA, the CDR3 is TGCAGCGTCACAGGGTTTTCCTACAATGAGCAGTTCTTC. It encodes CSVTGFSYNEQFF.

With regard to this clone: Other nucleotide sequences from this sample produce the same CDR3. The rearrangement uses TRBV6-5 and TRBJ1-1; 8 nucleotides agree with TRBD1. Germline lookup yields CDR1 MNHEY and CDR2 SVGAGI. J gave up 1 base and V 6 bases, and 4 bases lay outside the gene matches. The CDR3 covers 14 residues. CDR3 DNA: TGTGCCAGCAGCCTAGACAGGGGGAACACTGAAGCTTTCTTT. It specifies CASSLDRGNTEAFF.

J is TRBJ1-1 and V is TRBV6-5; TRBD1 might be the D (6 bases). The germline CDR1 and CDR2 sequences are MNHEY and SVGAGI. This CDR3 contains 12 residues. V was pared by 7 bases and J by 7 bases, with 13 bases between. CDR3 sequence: CASKKGESEAFF. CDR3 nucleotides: TGTGCCAGCAAGAAGGGGGAAAGTGAAGCTTTCTTT.

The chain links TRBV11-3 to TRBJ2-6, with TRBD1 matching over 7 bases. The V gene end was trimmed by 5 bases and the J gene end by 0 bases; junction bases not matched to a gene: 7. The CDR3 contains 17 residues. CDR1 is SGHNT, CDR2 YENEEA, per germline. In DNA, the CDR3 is TGTGCCAGCAGCGCGCTTGGGACAGACTCTGGGGCCAACGTCCTGACTTTC. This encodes CASSALGTDSGANVLTF.

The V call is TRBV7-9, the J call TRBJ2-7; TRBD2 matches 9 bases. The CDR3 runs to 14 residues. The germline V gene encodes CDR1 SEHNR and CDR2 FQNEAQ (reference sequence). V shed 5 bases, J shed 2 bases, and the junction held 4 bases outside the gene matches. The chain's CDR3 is CASSGSGGPYEQYF. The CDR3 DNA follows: TGTGCCAGCAGCGGGAGCGGGGGGCCCTACGAGCAGTACTTC.

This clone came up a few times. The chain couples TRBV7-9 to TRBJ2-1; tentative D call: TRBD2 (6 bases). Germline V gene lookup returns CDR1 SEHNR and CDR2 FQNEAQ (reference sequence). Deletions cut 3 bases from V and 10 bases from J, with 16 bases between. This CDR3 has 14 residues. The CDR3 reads CASSFFREPPEQFF. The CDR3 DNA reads TGTGCCAGCAGCTTCTTCCGGGAGCCACCGGAGCAGTTCTTC.

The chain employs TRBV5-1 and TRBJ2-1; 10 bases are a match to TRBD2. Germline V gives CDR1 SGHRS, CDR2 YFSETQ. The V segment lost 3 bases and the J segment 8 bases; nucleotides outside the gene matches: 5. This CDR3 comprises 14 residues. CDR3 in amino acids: CASSSLAGVDEQFF. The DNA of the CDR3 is TGCGCCAGCAGCTCCCTAGCGGGAGTCGATGAGCAGTTCTTC.

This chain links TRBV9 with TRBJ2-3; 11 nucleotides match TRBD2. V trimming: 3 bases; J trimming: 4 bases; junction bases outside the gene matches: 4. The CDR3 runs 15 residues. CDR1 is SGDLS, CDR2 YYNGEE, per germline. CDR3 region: CASSEGLAASDTQYF. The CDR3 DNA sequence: TGTGCCAGCAGCGAGGGACTAGCGGCTTCAGATACGCAGTATTTT.

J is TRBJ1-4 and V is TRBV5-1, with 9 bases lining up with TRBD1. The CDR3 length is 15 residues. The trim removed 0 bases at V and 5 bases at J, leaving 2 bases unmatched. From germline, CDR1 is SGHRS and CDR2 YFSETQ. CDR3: CASSLGDRANEKLFF. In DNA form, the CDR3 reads TGCGCCAGCAGCTTGGGGGACAGGGCGAATGAAAAACTGTTTTTT.

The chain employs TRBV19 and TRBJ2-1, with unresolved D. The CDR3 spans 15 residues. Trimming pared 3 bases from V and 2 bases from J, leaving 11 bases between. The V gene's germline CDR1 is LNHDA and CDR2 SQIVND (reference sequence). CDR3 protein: CASSMVGRPYNEQFF. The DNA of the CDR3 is TGTGCCAGTAGTATGGTGGGCAGGCCCTACAATGAGCAGTTCTTC.

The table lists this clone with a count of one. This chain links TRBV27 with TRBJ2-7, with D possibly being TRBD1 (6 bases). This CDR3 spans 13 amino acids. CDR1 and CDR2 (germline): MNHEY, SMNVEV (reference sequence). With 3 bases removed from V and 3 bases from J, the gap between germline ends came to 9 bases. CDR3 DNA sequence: TGTGCCAGCAGTTTGGGCAGGGGCTACGAGCAGTACGTC. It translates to CASSLGRGYEQYV.

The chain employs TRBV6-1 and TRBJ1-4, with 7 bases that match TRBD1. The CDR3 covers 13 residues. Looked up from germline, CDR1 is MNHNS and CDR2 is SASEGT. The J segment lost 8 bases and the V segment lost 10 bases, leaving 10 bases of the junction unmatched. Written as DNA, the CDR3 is TGTGCCATCCACAGGGGTAGAGTGGAAAAACTGTTTTTT. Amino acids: CAIHRGRVEKLFF.

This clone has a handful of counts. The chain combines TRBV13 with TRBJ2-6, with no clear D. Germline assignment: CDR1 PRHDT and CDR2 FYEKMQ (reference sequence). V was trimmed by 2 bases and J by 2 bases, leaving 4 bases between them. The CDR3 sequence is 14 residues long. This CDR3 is CASSLRAGANVLTF. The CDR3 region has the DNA TGTGCCAGCAGCTTACGTGCTGGGGCCAACGTCCTGACTTTC.